This T cell receptor (beta chain) was obtained from a study of chemoradiotherapy in HPV16-positive cancers. This table comes from immunoSEQ multiplex PCR, and its TCRdb copy is limited to in-frame clones, with some not included. The sample lists fewer than 4,500 clones, 75% to 90% occurring once. CDR1 and CDR2 (germline): SGHVS, FNYEAQ. Trimming cost V 4 bases and J 4 bases, with 10 bases left between them. This CDR3 is built from 14 residues. The sequence was collected from a human donor with HPV-associated anogenital cancer. The chain joins TRBV7-6 to TRBJ1-4; possibly TRBD1 for D (6 bases). This sample was gathered from a patient who underwent chemoradiotherapy. CDR3 sequence: CASSWGGRNEKLFF. The CDR3 DNA follows: TGTGCCAGCAGCTGGGGGGGGCGTAATGAAAAACTGTTTTTT.